A single sample gave rise to the 17 T cell receptor beta chains below, sequenced in a study of blood T cell repertoires in COVID-19. Clones were sequenced by immunoSEQ multiplex PCR, and TCRdb holds only the in-frame ones, with some missing. The sample yields 150,000 to 200,000 clones, roughly 91% seen once. The sample consisted of peripheral blood. These TCRs come from a woman aged 45-60 years with acute or convalescent COVID-19.

The CDR3 sequence: CASSLYRTGNDEQYF. Written as DNA, the CDR3 is TGCGCCAGCAGCTTGTATCGTACAGGGAACGACGAGCAGTACTTC. V usage is TRBV5-1 and J usage is TRBJ2-7; perhaps TRBD1 as D (6 bases). This CDR3 contains 15 residues. V was pared by 1 base and J by 5 bases, with 16 bases between. Germline lookup yields CDR1 SGHRS and CDR2 YFSETQ.

V and J are TRBV27 and TRBJ1-5, with TRBD1 as a possible D gene (6 bases). Germline V lookup: CDR1 MNHEY, CDR2 SMNVEV (reference sequence). The CDR3 is 17 amino acids. V lost 9 bases and J 6 bases, leaving 27 bases between the germline ends. The CDR3 DNA follows: TGTGCCAGTAGTACCGCGGTTGGGGACACGGTAGGTCAGCCCCAGCATTTT. This translates into CASSTAVGDTVGQPQHF.

This clone has just one count. The chain links TRBV20-1 to TRBJ1-2, with D hard to call. Per germline, CDR1 DFQATT and CDR2 SNEGSKA (reference sequence). The CDR3 loop spans 13 amino acids. V was shortened by 3 bases and J by 7 bases, with 15 bases between the two germline ends. DNA of the CDR3: TGCAGTGCTAGTATAGCCCCAGCGCGTGGCTACACCTTC. As protein: CSASIAPARGYTF.

The V gene is TRBV29-1, the J gene TRBJ1-4, with 9 bases lining up with TRBD1. Germline-derived CDR1 and CDR2 are SQVTM and ANQGSEA. The CDR3 runs 14 residues. V shed 1 base, J shed 7 bases, and the junction held 4 bases outside the gene matches. CDR3 residues: CSVEVTGGGEKLFF. The CDR3 DNA follows: TGCAGCGTTGAAGTGACAGGGGGGGGTGAAAAACTGTTTTTT.

The chain employs TRBV24-1 and TRBJ2-5; D is unresolved. V lost 4 bases and J 5 bases, leaving 7 bases between the germline ends. Germline V gene data show CDR1 as KGHDR and CDR2 as SFDVKD. This CDR3 is 12 amino acids long. CDR3 sequence: CATSDIRETQYF. CDR3 nucleotides: TGTGCCACCAGTGACATCAGGGAGACCCAGTACTTC.

The chain employs TRBV12-5 and TRBJ1-4, with D tentatively TRBD1 (5 bases). V lost 2 bases and J 2 bases, leaving 12 bases between the germline ends. From germline, CDR1 is LGHNT and CDR2 FRNRAP. This CDR3 spans 16 amino acids. CDR3 sequence: CASGLTPTGTNEKLFF. The CDR3 coding sequence is TGTGCTAGTGGTTTGACACCCACAGGTACTAATGAAAAACTGTTTTTT.

V is TRBV9 and J is TRBJ2-7, with TRBD2 matching 10 bases. This CDR3 comprises 17 residues. Trimming cost V 4 bases and J 1 base; bases outside gene matches: 11. CDR1 and CDR2 (germline): SGDLS, YYNGEE. The CDR3 sequence: CASSPHPLAGESYEQYF. In DNA form, the CDR3 reads TGTGCCAGCAGCCCTCACCCTCTAGCGGGAGAATCCTACGAGCAGTACTTC.

The genes are TRBV2 and TRBJ2-2; D is uncertain. There are 14 residues in the CDR3. Between the trimmed V and J ends, which lost 7 bases and 2 bases, there was a span of 11 bases. The germline V gene has CDR1 SNHLY and CDR2 FYNNEI. CDR3 DNA sequence: TGTGCCAGCAATCAGGTTACCAACACCGGGGAGCTGTTTTTT. As protein: CASNQVTNTGELFF.

The chain links TRBV6-2 or TRBV6-3 to TRBJ2-7, with TRBD2 matching over 7 bases. Germline CDR1 MNHEY, CDR2 SVGEGT. The V segment lost 6 bases and the J segment 4 bases; nucleotides outside the gene matches: 15. This CDR3 region has 16 residues. CDR3 residues: CASSSLAVGKNYEQYF. The DNA of the CDR3 is TGTGCCAGCAGCTCTCTAGCGGTCGGTAAGAATTACGAGCAGTACTTC.

The CDR3 spells CASSFRTGRDTEAFF. CDR3 nucleotides: TGTGCCAGCAGCTTTAGGACAGGGAGGGACACTGAAGCTTTCTTT. The genes are TRBV5-4 and TRBJ1-1, with 8 bases matching TRBD1. CDR3 length: 15 residues. Per germline, CDR1 SGHNT and CDR2 YYREEE (reference sequence). V was pared by 2 bases and J by 3 bases, with 6 bases of the junction left unmatched.

The J gene is TRBJ2-2, the V gene TRBV5-4; D unclear. V lost 4 bases, J lost 5 bases, and 12 bases lay in between. Germline V CDR1 and CDR2: SGHNT, YYREEE (reference sequence). The CDR3 contains 14 residues. The CDR3 region has the DNA TGTGCCAGCAGCCGAGGCTCAGAGACCGGGGAGCTGTTTTTT. This sequence encodes CASSRGSETGELFF. Full variable domain (missing parts from reference TRBV5-4 and TRBJ2-2): ETGVTQSPTHLIKTRGQQVTLRCSSQSGHNTVSWYQQALGQGPQFIFQYYREEENGRGNFPPRFSGLQFPNYSSELNVNALELDDSALYLCASSRGSETGELFFGEGSRLTVL.

The chain recombines TRBV5-4 with TRBJ1-6; 7 nucleotides agree with TRBD1. Germline CDR1 SGHNT, CDR2 YYREEE (reference sequence). The ends lost 2 bases at V and 11 bases at J; junction bases unmatched: 7. This CDR3 contains 14 residues. The DNA for the CDR3 is TGTGCCAGCAGCTTAAAAGGGGGCAAGGCACCCCTCCACTTT. It is translated as CASSLKGGKAPLHF.

This rearrangement joins TRBV5-4 to TRBJ2-7; the match to TRBD2 covers 10 bases. The V and J ends lost 0 bases and 5 bases, in that order; junction bases with no gene match: 8. CDR3 length equals 16 residues. CDR1 SGHNT and CDR2 YYREEE come from the germline V gene (reference sequence). The CDR3 protein is CASSLGLLAGSNEQYF. The CDR3 coding sequence is TGTGCCAGCAGCTTGGGCCTACTAGCGGGAAGCAACGAGCAGTACTTC.

This clone was observed a handful of times. The rearrangement joins TRBV12-3 or TRBV12-4 to TRBJ1-2; 10 positions agree with TRBD1. V lost 5 bases and J lost 7; bases outside the gene matches: 4. This CDR3 is 13 amino acids long. The CDR3 reads CASSIGTGVGYTF. The CDR3 nucleotides are TGTGCCAGCAGTATCGGGACAGGGGTTGGCTACACCTTC.

The chain combines TRBV28 with TRBJ1-1; D remains unclear. The CDR3 contains 14 residues. Germline-derived CDR1 and CDR2 are MDHEN and SYDVKM. The germline V and J ends were trimmed by 5 bases and 0 bases, with 10 bases remaining between them. The CDR3: CASSSPLMNTEAFF. In DNA form, the CDR3 reads TGTGCCAGCAGTAGCCCATTAATGAACACTGAAGCTTTCTTT. Full variable domain (remainder filled in from reference TRBV28 and TRBJ1-1): DVKVTQSSRYLVKRTGEKVFLECVQDMDHENMFWYRQDPGLGLRLIYFSYDVKMKEKGDIPEGYSVSREKKERFSLILESASTNQTSMYLCASSSPLMNTEAFFGQGTRLTVV.

The rearrangement joins TRBV27 to TRBJ2-1, with 10 nucleotides matching TRBD1. CDR3 size: 13 residues. Germline CDR1 is MNHEY and CDR2 is SMNVEV (reference sequence). Trimming removed 10 bases from V and 8 bases from J; junction bases left unmatched: 8. The CDR3 bases are TGTGCCACTAGACAGGGGGCAGGTTATGAGCAGTTCTTC. This sequence encodes CATRQGAGYEQFF.

The chain joins TRBV3-1 (or the pseudogene TRBV3-2) to TRBJ2-1, with 12 bases identical to TRBD2. Germline V gives CDR1 LGHDT, CDR2 YNNKEL (reference sequence). The V segment lost 5 bases and the J segment 7 bases; nucleotides outside the gene matches: 6. The CDR3 contains 15 residues. CDR3 bases: TGTGCCAGCAGCACGACTAGCGGGAGCTTAAATGAGCAGTTCTTC. Translating it yields CASSTTSGSLNEQFF.